This is a list of T cell receptor beta chains from one sample in a study of beta chain features in type 1 diabetes. Data came from immunoSEQ multiplex PCR; TCRdb stores just in-frame clones and leaves some out. The table records about 740,000 clones, 10% to 15% of them present only once. Sequencing was done on a sample of naive CD4+ T cells from blood. These receptors all come from a young man with type 1 diabetes. CDR3s include the opening cysteine and the closing phenylalanine or tryptophan. The D gene is left open where the match is weak. Some rows mark clone size as missing; the rest say once, few, many or name a class of expanded clone.

CDR3	DNA	D	J	size	V
CASIGTGGYSNQPQHF	TGTGCCAGTATAGGGACAGGGGGCTATAGCAATCAGCCCCAGCATTTT	TRBD1	TRBJ1-5	-	TRBV19
CARRTENNYGYTF	TGTGCCCGCCGGACCGAAAACAACTATGGCTACACCTTC	-	TRBJ1-2	few	TRBV6-6
CAWRAGLTGMGLTEAFF	TGTGCCTGGAGAGCAGGATTGACAGGGATGGGTCTGACTGAAGCTTTCTTT	TRBD1	TRBJ1-1	few	TRBV30
CASSPRLAGTSNTGELFF	TGTGCCAGCTCACCACGTTTAGCGGGGACTTCGAACACCGGGGAGCTGTTTTTT	TRBD2	TRBJ2-2	-	TRBV18
CASSHGTENYEQYF	TGTGCCAGCTCACACGGGACAGAAAACTACGAGCAGTACTTC	TRBD1	TRBJ2-7	few	TRBV18
CASRRGATDTQYF	TGCGCCAGCAGACGGGGGGCCACAGATACGCAGTATTTT	-	TRBJ2-3	once	TRBV5-1
CASPNQGRQETQYF	TGTGCCAGCCCCAACCAGGGCAGACAAGAGACCCAGTACTTC	-	TRBJ2-5	-	TRBV2
CASSVDYLTQYF	TGTGCCAGCAGCGTAGACTACCTTACGCAGTATTTT	-	TRBJ2-3	-	TRBV9
CASSDEGNYGYTF	TGTGCCAGCAGTGATGAAGGAAACTATGGCTACACCTTC	-	TRBJ1-2	few	TRBV2
CAWSRVEETQYF	TGTGCCTGGAGTCGGGTGGAAGAGACCCAGTACTTC	-	TRBJ2-5	few	TRBV30
CASSLWETNEKLFF	TGTGCCAGCAGCTTGTGGGAAACTAATGAAAAACTGTTTTTT	-	TRBJ1-4	-	TRBV7-9
CASSLGLAVTKNIQYF	TGTGCCAGCAGCTTAGGACTAGCGGTAACCAAAAACATTCAGTACTTC	TRBD2	TRBJ2-4	-	TRBV7-9
CASSPSGTDTQYF	TGTGCCAGCTCACCATCAGGCACAGATACGCAGTATTTT	-	TRBJ2-3	-	TRBV18
CAGGGTYEQYF	TGTGCCGGCGGGGGGACCTACGAGCAGTACTTC	TRBD2	TRBJ2-7	-	TRBV2
CASSYSGLDYNEQFF	TGTGCCAGCAGTTACTCGGGACTAGACTACAATGAGCAGTTCTTC	TRBD2	TRBJ2-1	few	TRBV6-5
CASSSLGQGLYEQYF	TGTGCCAGCAGTTCCCTGGGACAGGGCCTCTACGAGCAGTACTTC	TRBD1	TRBJ2-7	-	TRBV27
CASISGQGGREKLFF	TGTGCCAGCATTTCAGGACAGGGCGGGCGCGAAAAACTGTTTTTT	TRBD1	TRBJ1-4	-	TRBV10-3
CASSQGQGNTEAFF	TGTGCCAGCTCACAAGGACAGGGGAACACTGAAGCTTTCTTT	TRBD1	TRBJ1-1	-	TRBV18
CASSSLIREGQYF	TGTGCCAGCAGCTCTCTGATCCGGGAGGGCCAGTACTTC	TRBD2	TRBJ2-5	-	TRBV7-2
CASSQGQSFSYEQYF	TGTGCCAGCAGCCAAGGCCAGTCTTTCTCCTACGAGCAGTACTTC	-	TRBJ2-7	-	TRBV14